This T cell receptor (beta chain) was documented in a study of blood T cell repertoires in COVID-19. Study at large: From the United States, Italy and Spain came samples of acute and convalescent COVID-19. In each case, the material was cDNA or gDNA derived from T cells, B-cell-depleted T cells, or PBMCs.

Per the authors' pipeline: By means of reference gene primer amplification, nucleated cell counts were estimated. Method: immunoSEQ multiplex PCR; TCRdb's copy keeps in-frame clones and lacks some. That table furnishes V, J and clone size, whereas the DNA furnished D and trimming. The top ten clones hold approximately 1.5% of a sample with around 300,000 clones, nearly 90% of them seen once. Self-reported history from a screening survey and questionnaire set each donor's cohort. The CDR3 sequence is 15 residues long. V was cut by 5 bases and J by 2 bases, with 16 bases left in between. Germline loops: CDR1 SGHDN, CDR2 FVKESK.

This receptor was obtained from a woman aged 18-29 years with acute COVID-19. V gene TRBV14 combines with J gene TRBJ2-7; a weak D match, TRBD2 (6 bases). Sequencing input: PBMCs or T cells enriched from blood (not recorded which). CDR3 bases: TGTGCCAGCAGCAACCGTAGCGGAAGAGCCTACGAGCAGTACTTC. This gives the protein CASSNRSGRAYEQYF.